This is a list of T cell receptor beta chains from one sample in a study of regulatory T cells in long-lasting Graves disease. Using its own MiXCR run on the multiplex PCR reads, TCRdb lists one record per CDR3 protein. The sample holds about 530,000 distinct CDR3 sequences, 15% to 20% seen once. In addition, the sample was reused for a study of T cells in Graves' hyperthyroidism and ophthalmopathy.

Sequencing used peripheral blood mononuclear cells (PBMCs), obtained at new diagnosis, from a patient treated with antithyroid drugs. The receptors derive from a woman aged 40-65 years with Graves disease. CDR3s include the opening cysteine and the closing phenylalanine or tryptophan. Expanded clones get a size class; other rows say once, few or many, or leave the size out.

v_gene,abundance,j_gene,CDR3aa
TRBV6-2/TRBV6-3,many,TRBJ1-1,CASSYPGRNTEAFF
TRBV27,-,TRBJ1-2,CADTRGGPFYGYTF
TRBV3-1,-,TRBJ2-2,CASGRLGELFF
TRBV11-2,few,TRBJ2-2,CASSLSTTFTSGELFF
TRBV28,-,TRBJ1-1,CASTSRGLSTEAFF
TRBV19,few,TRBJ2-6,CASSIGQGRSSGANVLTF
TRBV24-1,many,TRBJ2-3,CATSDSQGHRTDTQYF
TRBV6-1,-,TRBJ2-3,CASRLSQGSTDTQYF
TRBV10-3,-,TRBJ1-2,CAISDTTGRISGYTF
TRBV5-6,-,TRBJ1-1,CASSPRPEGNTEAFF
TRBV19,few,TRBJ2-3,CASSTSGGRQAQYF
TRBV5-6,-,TRBJ1-4,CASSLVAGGYEKLFF
TRBV2,many,TRBJ2-7,CASTIFYEQYF
TRBV2,many,TRBJ1-1,CASSGLGSGLNTEAFF
TRBV5-4,-,TRBJ2-5,CASSPWGEDPTQYF
TRBV4-1,-,TRBJ2-2,CASSGLAVLGELFF
TRBV2,many,TRBJ2-2,CASKPRGDRNTGELFF
TRBV6-1,-,TRBJ2-7,CASLSGESSYEQYF
TRBV6-5,many,TRBJ2-7,CASSYGQAAPGEQYF
TRBV24-1,-,TRBJ1-5,CATGGANQPQHF
TRBV7-9,many,TRBJ2-1,CASSPGAGGSDNEQFF
TRBV7-9,many,TRBJ2-2,CASSLPLGGELFF
TRBV28,many,TRBJ2-7,CASSLSGQGFSYEQYF
TRBV12-3/TRBV12-4,few,TRBJ2-7,CASRPTTGFYEQYF